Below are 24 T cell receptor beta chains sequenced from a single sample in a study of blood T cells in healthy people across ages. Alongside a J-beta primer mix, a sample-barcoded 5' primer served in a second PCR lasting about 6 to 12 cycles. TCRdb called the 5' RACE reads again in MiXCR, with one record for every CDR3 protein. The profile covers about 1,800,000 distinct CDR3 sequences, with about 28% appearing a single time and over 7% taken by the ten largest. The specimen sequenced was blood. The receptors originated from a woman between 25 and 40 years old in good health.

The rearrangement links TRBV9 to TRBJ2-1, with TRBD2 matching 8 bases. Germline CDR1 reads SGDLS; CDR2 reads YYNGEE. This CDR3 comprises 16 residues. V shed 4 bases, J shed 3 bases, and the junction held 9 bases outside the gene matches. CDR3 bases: TGTGCCAGCAGCTCCGGACTAGCCCCGGGCTACAATGAGCAGTTCTTC. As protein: CASSSGLAPGYNEQFF. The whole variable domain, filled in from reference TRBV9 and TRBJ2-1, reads DSGVTQTPKHLITATGQRVTLRCSPRSGDLSVYWYQQSLDQGLQFLIQYYNGEERAKGNILERFSAQQFPDLHSELNLSSLELGDSALYFCASSSGLAPGYNEQFFGPGTRLTVL.

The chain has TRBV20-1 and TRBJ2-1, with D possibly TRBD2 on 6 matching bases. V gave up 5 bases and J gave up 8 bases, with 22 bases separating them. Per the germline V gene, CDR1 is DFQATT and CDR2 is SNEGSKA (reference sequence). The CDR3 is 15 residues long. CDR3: CSAATDQEGDHEQFF. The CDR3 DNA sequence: TGCAGTGCTGCTACTGACCAGGAGGGTGACCATGAGCAGTTCTTC.

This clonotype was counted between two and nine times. The CDR3 region is CASNRDFTEAFF. In DNA form, the CDR3 reads TGTGCCAGCAACCGGGATTTCACTGAAGCTTTCTTT. The chain carries TRBV12-3 or TRBV12-4 and TRBJ1-1; no definite D call. This CDR3 is built from 12 residues. The V end was cut by 7 bases, the J end by 4 bases, with 10 bases between.

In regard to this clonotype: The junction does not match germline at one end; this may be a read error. The CDR3 region has the DNA TGCGCCAGCAGCTTGTCACCCACTAACTGTGGCTACACCTTC. This translates into CASSLSPTNCGYTF. V usage is TRBV5-1 and J usage is TRBJ1-2, with D uncertain. The CDR3 contains 14 residues. Per germline, CDR1 SGHRS and CDR2 YFSETQ. The variable domain in full, completed from reference TRBV5-1 and TRBJ1-2, reads KAGVTQTPRYLIKTRGQQVTLSCSPISGHRSVSWYQQTPGQGLQFLFEYFSETQRNKGNFPGRFSGRQFSNSRSEMNVSTLELGDSALYLCASSLSPTNCGYTFGSGTRLTVV.

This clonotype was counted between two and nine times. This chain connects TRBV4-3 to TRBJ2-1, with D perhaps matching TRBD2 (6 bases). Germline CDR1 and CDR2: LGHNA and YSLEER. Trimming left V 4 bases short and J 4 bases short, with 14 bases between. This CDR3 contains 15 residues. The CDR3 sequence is CASSRLAPQYNEQFF. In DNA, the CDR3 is TGCGCCAGCAGCCGCCTAGCGCCCCAATACAATGAGCAGTTCTTC.

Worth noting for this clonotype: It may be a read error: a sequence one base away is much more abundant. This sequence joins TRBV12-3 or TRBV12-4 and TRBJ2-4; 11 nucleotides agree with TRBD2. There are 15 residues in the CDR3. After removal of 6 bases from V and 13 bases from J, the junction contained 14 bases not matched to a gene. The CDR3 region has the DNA TGTGCCAGCAGGCCTAGCGGGGGGTATTCCAATGAGCAGTACTTC. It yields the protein CASRPSGGYSNEQYF.

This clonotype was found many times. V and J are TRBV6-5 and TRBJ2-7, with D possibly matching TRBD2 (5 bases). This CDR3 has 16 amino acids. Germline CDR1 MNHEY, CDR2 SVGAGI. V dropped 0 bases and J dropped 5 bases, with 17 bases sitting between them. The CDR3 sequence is CASSYSSSSAYNEQYF. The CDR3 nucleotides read TGTGCCAGCAGTTACTCGTCTAGCTCGGCATACAACGAGCAGTACTTC.

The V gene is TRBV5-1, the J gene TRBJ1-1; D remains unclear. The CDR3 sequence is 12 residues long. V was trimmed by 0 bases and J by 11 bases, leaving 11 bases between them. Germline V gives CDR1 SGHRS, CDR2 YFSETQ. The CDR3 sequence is CASSLDSGGAFF. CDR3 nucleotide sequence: TGCGCCAGCAGCTTGGATTCCGGTGGTGCTTTCTTT.

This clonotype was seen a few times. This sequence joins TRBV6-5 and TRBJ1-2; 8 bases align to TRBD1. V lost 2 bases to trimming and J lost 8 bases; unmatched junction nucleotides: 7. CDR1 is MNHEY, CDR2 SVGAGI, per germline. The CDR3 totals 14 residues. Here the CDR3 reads CASSYRQGPWGYTF. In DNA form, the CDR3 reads TGTGCCAGCAGTTACCGACAGGGGCCCTGGGGCTACACCTTC.

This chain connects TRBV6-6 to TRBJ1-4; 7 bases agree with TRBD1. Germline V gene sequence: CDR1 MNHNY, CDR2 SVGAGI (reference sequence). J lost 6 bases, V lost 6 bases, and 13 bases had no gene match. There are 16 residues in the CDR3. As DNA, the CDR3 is TGTGCCAGCAGCAACGAGGGACAGAGTGTCGATGAAAAACTGTTTTTT. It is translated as CASSNEGQSVDEKLFF.

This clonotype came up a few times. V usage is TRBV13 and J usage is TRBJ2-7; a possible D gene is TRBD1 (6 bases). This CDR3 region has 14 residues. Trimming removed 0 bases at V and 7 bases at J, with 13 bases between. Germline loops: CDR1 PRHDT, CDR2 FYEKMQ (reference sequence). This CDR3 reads CASSLGGQSLEQYF. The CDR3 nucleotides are TGTGCCAGCAGCTTAGGCGGACAGTCCCTTGAGCAGTACTTC.

The CDR3 region has the DNA TGTGCCAGCAGTTGGGAAGGCAGGGGGCGCGTGCCGCCCCAGCATTTT. Protein sequence: CASSWEGRGRVPPQHF. V is TRBV12-3 or TRBV12-4 and J is TRBJ1-5; 8 nucleotides agree with TRBD1. V lost 4 bases to trimming and J lost 9 bases; unmatched junction nucleotides: 14. This CDR3 has 16 amino acids.

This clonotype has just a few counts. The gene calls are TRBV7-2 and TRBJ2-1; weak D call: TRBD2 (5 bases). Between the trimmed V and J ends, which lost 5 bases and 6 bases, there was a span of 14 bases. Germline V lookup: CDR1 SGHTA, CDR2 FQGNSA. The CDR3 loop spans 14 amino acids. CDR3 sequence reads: CASSPKRNGNEQFF. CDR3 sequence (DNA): TGTGCCAGCAGCCCCAAGCGGAACGGCAATGAGCAGTTCTTC.

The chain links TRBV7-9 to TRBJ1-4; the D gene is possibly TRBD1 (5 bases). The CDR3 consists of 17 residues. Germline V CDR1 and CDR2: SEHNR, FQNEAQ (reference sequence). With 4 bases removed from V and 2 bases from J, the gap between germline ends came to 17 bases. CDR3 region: CASSSPGRRGTNEKLFF. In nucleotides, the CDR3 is TGTGCCAGCAGCTCCCCGGGACGGCGAGGGACTAATGAAAAACTGTTTTTT.

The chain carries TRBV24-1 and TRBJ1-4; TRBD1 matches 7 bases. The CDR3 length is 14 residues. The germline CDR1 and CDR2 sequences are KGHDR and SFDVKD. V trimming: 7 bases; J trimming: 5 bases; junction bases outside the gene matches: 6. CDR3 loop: CATSRDRENEKLFF. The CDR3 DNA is TGTGCCACCAGCCGTGACAGGGAAAATGAAAAACTGTTTTTT.

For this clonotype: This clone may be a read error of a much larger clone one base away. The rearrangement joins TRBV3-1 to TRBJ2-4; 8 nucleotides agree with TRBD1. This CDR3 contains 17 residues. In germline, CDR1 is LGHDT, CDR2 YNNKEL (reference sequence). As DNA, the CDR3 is TGTGCCAGCAGCCAAGAAGGGACAGGAAATCCAAAAAACGTTCAGTACTTC. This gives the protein CASSQEGTGNPKNVQYF.

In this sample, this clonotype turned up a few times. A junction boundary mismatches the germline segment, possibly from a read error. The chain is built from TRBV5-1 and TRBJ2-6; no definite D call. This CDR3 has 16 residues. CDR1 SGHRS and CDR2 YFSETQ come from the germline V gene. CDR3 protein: CAISLSSPSGANVLTF. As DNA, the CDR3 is TGCGCCATCAGCTTGTCCTCGCCCTCTGGGGCCAACGTCCTGACTTTC.

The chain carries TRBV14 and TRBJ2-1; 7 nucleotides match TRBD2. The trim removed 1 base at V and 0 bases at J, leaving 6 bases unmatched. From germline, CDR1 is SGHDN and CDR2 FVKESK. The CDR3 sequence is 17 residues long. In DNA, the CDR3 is TGTGCCAGCAGCCAAGTAGTGGGGGGGAGCTCCTACAATGAGCAGTTCTTC. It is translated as CASSQVVGGSSYNEQFF.

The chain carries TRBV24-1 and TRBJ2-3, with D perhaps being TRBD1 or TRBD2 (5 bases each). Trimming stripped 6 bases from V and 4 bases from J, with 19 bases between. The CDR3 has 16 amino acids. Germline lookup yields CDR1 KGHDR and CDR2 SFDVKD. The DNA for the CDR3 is TGTGCCACCAGTCACGGTGGCAGGGAGAGGGCAGATACGCAGTATTTT. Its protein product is CATSHGGRERADTQYF.

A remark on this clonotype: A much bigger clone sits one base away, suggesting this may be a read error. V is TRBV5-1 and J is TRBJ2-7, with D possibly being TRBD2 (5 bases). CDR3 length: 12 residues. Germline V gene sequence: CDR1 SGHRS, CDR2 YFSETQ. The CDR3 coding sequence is TGCGCCAGCAGGGACTTAACCTACGAGCGGTACTTC. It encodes CASRDLTYERYF.

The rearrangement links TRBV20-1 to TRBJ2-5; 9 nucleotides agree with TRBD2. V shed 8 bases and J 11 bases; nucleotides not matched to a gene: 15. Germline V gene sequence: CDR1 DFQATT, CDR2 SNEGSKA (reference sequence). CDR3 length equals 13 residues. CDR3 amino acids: CSPRASGNNEQYF. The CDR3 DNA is TGCAGTCCCCGGGCTAGCGGGAACAATGAGCAGTACTTC.

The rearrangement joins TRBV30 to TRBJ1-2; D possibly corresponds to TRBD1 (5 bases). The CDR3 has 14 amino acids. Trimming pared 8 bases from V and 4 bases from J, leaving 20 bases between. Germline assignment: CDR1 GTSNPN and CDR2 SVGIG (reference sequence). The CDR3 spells CARNNVWTSYGYTF. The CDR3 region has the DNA TGTGCCCGGAATAATGTCTGGACATCCTATGGCTACACCTTC.

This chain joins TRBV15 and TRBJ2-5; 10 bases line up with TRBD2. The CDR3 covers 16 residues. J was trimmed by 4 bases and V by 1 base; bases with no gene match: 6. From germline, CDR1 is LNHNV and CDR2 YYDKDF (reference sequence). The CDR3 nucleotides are TGTGCCACCAGCAGAGCGGGTTCTAGCGGGAGAGAGACCCAGTACTTC. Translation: CATSRAGSSGRETQYF.

The CDR3 region has the DNA TGCAGTGCTAGTCAACCGGGACTTTCGAACACTGAAGCTTTCTTT. This translates into CSASQPGLSNTEAFF. The rearrangement links TRBV20-1 to TRBJ1-1, with TRBD1 as a possible D gene (5 bases). V was shortened by 3 bases and J by 1 base, with 15 bases between the two germline ends. Germline CDR1 and CDR2: DFQATT and SNEGSKA (reference sequence). The CDR3 sequence is 15 residues long.